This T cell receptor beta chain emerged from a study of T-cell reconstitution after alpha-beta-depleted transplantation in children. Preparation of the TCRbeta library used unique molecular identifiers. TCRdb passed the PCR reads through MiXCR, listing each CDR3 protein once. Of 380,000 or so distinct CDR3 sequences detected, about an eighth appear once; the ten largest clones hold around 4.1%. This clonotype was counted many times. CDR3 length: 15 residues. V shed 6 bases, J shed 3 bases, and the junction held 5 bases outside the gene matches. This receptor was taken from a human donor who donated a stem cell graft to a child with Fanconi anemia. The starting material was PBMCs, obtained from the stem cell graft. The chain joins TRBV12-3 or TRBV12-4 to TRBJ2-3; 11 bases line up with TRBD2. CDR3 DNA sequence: TGTGCCAGCAGACTTAGCGGGGGGGCAACAGATACGCAGTATTTT. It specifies CASRLSGGATDTQYF.